A selection of T cell receptor beta chains follows, all from one sample in a study of OX40 agonist ivuxolimab in advanced cancers. Using immunoSEQ multiplex PCR, the repertoire was profiled, and TCRdb retains in-frame clones only, with some absent. The table includes 50,000 to 75,000 clones, 87% detected once. The sample consisted of CD4+ or CD8+ T cells sorted from blood, taken in a trial of the OX40 agonist ivuxolimab. The origin of the receptors is an adult with an advanced solid tumor such as melanoma, head and neck, liver or kidney cancer. CDR3s include the opening cysteine and the closing phenylalanine or tryptophan. The D gene is left open where the match is weak. Expanded clones get a size class; other rows say once, few or many, or leave the size out.

>-|TRBV2|-|TRBJ2-7
CASTELDLEQYF
TGTGCCAGCACGGAGCTAGATCTCGAGCAGTACTTC
>-|TRBV6-1|-|TRBJ2-4
CASVEGSRNIQYF
TGTGCCAGCGTCGAGGGTAGTAGAAACATTCAGTACTTC
>-|TRBV19|-|TRBJ2-3
CASSIQGGWEYF
TGTGCCAGTAGTATCCAGGGGGGTTGGGAGTATTTT
>once|TRBV7-9|TRBD1|TRBJ2-7
CASSGQGYEQYF
TGTGCCAGCAGTGGACAGGGGTACGAGCAGTACTTC
>-|TRBV7-2|-|TRBJ1-2
CASSNQGSYGYTF
TGTGCCAGCAGCAACCAGGGAAGCTATGGCTACACCTTC
>-|TRBV7-9|TRBD2|TRBJ2-7
CASSPPGLAAYEQYF
TGTGCCAGCAGCCCGCCGGGACTAGCCGCCTACGAGCAGTACTTC
>-|TRBV2|-|TRBJ2-7
CASSEELGGYEQYF
TGTGCCAGCAGTGAAGAGCTTGGGGGCTACGAGCAGTACTTC
>-|TRBV10-3|-|TRBJ1-4
CAISGGAGDEKLFF
TGTGCCATCAGTGGAGGGGCAGGGGATGAAAAACTGTTTTTT
>-|TRBV7-2|TRBD1|TRBJ2-1
CASSLATGGRNEQFF
TGTGCCAGCAGCTTAGCGACAGGGGGCCGTAATGAGCAGTTCTTC
>-|TRBV6-1|TRBD1|TRBJ2-7
CASLGARGRSEQYF
TGTGCCAGTCTCGGGGCTAGGGGGCGCTCCGAGCAGTACTTC